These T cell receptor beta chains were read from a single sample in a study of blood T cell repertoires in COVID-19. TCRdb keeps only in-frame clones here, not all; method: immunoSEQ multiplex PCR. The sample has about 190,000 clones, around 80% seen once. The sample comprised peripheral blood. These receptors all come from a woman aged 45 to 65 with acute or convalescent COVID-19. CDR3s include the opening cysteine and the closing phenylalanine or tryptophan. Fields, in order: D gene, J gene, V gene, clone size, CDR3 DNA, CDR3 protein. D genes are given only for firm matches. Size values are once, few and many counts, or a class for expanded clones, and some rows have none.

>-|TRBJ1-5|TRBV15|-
TGTGCCACCAGCAGAGAAGCGGCTGGAGCGGGTCAGCCCCAGCATTTT
CATSREAAGAGQPQHF
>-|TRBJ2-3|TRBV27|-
TGTGCCAGCACCCCATCGGGGAGCGGAGGTAACACAGATACGCAGTATTTT
CASTPSGSGGNTDTQYF
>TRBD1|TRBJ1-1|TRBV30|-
TGTGCCTGGAGCACGAGACAGGGGAAAGCTTTCTTT
CAWSTRQGKAFF
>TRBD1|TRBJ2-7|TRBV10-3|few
TGTGCCATCAGCCCGAGACAGGGCTACGAGCAGTACTTC
CAISPRQGYEQYF
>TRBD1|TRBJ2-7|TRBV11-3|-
TGTGCCAGCAGCCCGGCCTGGGACAGGGATCACGAGCAGTACTTC
CASSPAWDRDHEQYF
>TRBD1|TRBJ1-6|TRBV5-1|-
TGCGCCAGCAGCTTGGATGGGACAGCCAGTAATTCACCCCTCCACTTT
CASSLDGTASNSPLHF
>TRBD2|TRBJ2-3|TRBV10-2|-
TGCGCCAGCAGTGAGTCGTCGAGTCTAGCGGGAGGGGCCACAGATACGCAGTATTTT
CASSESSSLAGGATDTQYF
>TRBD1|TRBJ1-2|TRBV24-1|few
TGTGCCACCAGTGACTCCGGGACAGGGGCTAACTATGGCTACACCTTC
CATSDSGTGANYGYTF
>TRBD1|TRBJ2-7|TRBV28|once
TGTGCCAGCGGACAGGGCTACGAGCAGTACTTC
CASGQGYEQYF
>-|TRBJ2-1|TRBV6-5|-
TGTGCCACGGGGCGGGGATACTACAATGAGCAGTTCTTC
CATGRGYYNEQFF
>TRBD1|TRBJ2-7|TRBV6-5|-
TGTGCCAGCACCTTCGACAGGGGGCTTTACGAGCAGTACTTC
CASTFDRGLYEQYF
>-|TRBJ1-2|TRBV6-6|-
TGTGCCAGCAGTTGGGGAGGCTATGGCTACACCTTC
CASSWGGYGYTF
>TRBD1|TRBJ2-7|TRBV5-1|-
TGCGCCAGCAGCTCAGGGGGCAACGAGCAGTACTTC
CASSSGGNEQYF
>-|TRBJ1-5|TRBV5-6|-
TGTGCCAGCAGCTTGTGGCAGGGATTGAATCAGCCCCAGCATTTT
CASSLWQGLNQPQHF
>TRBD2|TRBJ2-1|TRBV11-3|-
TGTGCCAGCAGCTGGGGACTAGGAGACAGTGAGCAGTTCTTC
CASSWGLGDSEQFF
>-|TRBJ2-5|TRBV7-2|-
TGTGCCAGCAGCCAAAGACAGCGAGAGACCCAGTACTTC
CASSQRQRETQYF
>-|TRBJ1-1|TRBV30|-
TGTGCCGCGTCCCGACAGCTGAACACTGAAGCTTTCTTT
CAASRQLNTEAFF